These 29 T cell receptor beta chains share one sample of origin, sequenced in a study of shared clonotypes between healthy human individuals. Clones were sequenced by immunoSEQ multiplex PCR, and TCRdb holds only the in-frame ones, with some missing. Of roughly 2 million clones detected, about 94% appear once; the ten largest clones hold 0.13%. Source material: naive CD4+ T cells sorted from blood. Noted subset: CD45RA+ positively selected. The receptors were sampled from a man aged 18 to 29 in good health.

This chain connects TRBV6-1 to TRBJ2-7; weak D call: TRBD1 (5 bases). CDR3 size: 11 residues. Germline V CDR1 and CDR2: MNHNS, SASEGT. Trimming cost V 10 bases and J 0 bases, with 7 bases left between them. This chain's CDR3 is CATDTSYEQYF. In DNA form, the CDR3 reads TGTGCCACGGACACCTCCTACGAGCAGTACTTC.

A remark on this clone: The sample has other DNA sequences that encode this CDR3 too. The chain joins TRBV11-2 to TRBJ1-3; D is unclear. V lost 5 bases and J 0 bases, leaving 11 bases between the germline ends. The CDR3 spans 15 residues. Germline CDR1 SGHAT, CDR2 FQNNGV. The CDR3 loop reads CASSLGVFSGNTIYF. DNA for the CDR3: TGTGCCAGCAGCCTTGGAGTGTTCTCTGGAAACACCATATATTTT.

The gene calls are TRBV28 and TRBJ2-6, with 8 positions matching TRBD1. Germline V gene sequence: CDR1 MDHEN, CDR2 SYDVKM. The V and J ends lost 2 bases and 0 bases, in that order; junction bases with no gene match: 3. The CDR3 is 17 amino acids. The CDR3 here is CASSLAGQGSGANVLTF. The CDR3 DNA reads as TGTGCCAGCAGTTTAGCAGGACAGGGCTCTGGGGCCAACGTCCTGACTTTC.

The CDR3 here is CASSPTRFGAIFHEQYF. CDR3 sequence (DNA): TGTGCCAGCAGCCCAACTCGATTTGGAGCGATCTTCCACGAGCAGTACTTC. The rearrangement links TRBV7-9 to TRBJ2-7; D remains ambiguous. The CDR3 length is 17 residues. Trimming shortened V by 5 bases and J by 5 bases, and 25 bases separated the two germline ends. CDR1 is SEHNR and CDR2 is FQNEAQ in the germline V gene (reference sequence). Using reference TRBV7-9 and TRBJ2-7 for the parts outside the CDR3, the full variable domain is DTGVSQNPRHKITKRGQNVTFRCDPISEHNRLYWYRQTLGQGPEFLTYFQNEAQLEKSRLLSDRFSAERPKGSFSTLEIQRTEQGDSAMYLCASSPTRFGAIFHEQYFGPGTRLTVT.

The CDR3 protein is CAISLGTSGYNEQFF. CDR3 DNA: TGTGCCATCAGTCTAGGGACTAGCGGTTACAATGAGCAGTTCTTC. This chain connects TRBV10-3 to TRBJ2-1, with 11 bases fitting TRBD2. J gave up 4 bases and V 5 bases, and 4 bases lay outside the gene matches. The CDR3 is 15 amino acids. Germline lookup yields CDR1 ENHRY and CDR2 SYGVKD.

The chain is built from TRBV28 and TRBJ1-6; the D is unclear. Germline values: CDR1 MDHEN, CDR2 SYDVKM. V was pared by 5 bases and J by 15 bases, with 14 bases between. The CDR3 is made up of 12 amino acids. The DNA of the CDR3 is TGTGCCAGCAGTCTTCGGGTCCACGTCCTCCACTTT. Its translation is CASSLRVHVLHF.

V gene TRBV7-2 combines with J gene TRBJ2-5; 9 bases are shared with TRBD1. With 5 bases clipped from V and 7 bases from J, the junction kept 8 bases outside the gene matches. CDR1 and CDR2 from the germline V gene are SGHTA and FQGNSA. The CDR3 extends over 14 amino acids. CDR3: CASSPTGGEGTQYF. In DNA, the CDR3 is TGTGCCAGCAGCCCTACAGGGGGCGAAGGGACCCAGTACTTC. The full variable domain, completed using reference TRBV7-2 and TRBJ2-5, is GAGVSQSPSNKVTEKGKDVELRCDPISGHTALYWYRQSLGQGLEFLIYFQGNSAPDKSGLPSDRFSAERTGGSVSTLTIQRTQQEDSAVYLCASSPTGGEGTQYFGPGTRLLVL.

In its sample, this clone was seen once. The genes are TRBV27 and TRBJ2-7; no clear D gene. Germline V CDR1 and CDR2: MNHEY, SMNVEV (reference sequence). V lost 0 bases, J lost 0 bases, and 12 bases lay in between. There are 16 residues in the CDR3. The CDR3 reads CASSLSAAVDSYEQYF. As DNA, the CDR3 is TGTGCCAGCAGTTTATCGGCCGCGGTTGACTCCTACGAGCAGTACTTC.

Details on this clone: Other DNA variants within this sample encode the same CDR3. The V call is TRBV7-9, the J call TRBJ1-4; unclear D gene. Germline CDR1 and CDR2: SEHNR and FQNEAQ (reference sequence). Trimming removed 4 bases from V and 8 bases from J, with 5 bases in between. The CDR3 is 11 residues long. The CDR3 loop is CASSSVEKLFF. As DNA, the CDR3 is TGTGCCAGCAGCTCGGTGGAAAAACTGTTTTTT.

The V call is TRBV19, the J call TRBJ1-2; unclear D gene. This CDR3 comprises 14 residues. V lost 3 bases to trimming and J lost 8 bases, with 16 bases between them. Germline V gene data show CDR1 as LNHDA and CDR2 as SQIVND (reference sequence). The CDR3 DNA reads TGTGCCAGTAGTATTAAGGACCGCGGGTCGGGCTACACCTTC. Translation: CASSIKDRGSGYTF.

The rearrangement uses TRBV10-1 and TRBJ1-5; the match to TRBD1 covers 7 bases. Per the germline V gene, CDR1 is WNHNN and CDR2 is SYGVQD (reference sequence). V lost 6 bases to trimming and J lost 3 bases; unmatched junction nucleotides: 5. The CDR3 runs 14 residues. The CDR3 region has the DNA TGCGCCAGCAGGGGGGGACAGAACAATCAGCCCCAGCATTTT. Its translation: CASRGGQNNQPQHF.

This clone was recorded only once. CDR3 residues: CASSPRRVNTGELFF. Written as DNA, the CDR3 is TGTGCCAGCAGTCCTCGGAGGGTAAACACCGGGGAGCTGTTTTTT. The chain has TRBV2 and TRBJ2-2; D perhaps matches TRBD2 (6 bases). Trimming took 5 bases from V and 2 from J, leaving 12 bases between them. CDR3 length equals 15 residues. The germline V gene has CDR1 SNHLY and CDR2 FYNNEI.

DNA of the CDR3: TGCAGTGCTAGCAGGGCAGATGGCTACACCTTC. Amino acid sequence: CSASRADGYTF. This chain connects TRBV20-1 to TRBJ1-2, with D tentatively TRBD1 (5 bases). The V and J ends lost 3 bases and 6 bases respectively, with 8 bases between them. Germline loops: CDR1 DFQATT, CDR2 SNEGSKA (reference sequence). CDR3 length: 11 amino acids.

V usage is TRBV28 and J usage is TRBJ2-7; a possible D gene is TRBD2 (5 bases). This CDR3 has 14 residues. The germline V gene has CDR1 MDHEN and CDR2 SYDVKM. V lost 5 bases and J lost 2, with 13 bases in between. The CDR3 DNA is TGTGCCAGCAGTGCTGACGGGAAAACCTACGAGCAGTACTTC. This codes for CASSADGKTYEQYF.

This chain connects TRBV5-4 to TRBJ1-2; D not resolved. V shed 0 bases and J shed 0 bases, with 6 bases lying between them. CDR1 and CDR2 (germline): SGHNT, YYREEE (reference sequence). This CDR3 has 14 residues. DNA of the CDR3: TGTGCCAGCAGCTTGGGGCAGGCTAACTATGGCTACACCTTC. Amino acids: CASSLGQANYGYTF.

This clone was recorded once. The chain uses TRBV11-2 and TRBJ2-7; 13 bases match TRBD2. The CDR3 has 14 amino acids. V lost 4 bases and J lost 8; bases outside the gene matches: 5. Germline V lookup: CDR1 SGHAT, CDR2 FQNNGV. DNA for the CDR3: TGTGCCAGCAGCTCCGGACTAGCGGGAGTCAAGCAGTACTTC. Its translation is CASSSGLAGVKQYF.

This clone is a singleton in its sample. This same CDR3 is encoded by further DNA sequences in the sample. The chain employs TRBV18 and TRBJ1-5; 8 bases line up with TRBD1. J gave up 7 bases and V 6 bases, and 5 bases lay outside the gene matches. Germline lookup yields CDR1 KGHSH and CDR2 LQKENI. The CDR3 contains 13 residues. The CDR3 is CASSPGQGQPQHF. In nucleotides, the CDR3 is TGTGCCAGCTCTCCTGGACAGGGCCAGCCCCAGCATTTT. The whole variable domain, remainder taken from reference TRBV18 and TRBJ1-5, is NAGVMQNPRHLVRRRGQEARLRCSPMKGHSHVYWYRQLPEEGLKFMVYLQKENIIDESGMPKERFSAEFPKEGPSILRIQQVVRGDSAAYFCASSPGQGQPQHFGDGTRLSIL.

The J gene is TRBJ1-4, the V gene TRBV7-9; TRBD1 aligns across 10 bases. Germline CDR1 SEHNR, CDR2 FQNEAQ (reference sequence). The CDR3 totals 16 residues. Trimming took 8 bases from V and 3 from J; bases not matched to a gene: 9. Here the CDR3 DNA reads TGTGCCAGCCGTCCCGGGACAGGGGTAGCTAATGAAAAACTGTTTTTT. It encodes CASRPGTGVANEKLFF.

This CDR3 reads CASSLTSRGPMGPNQPQHF. CDR3 DNA sequence: TGTGCCAGCAGCTTAACTAGTCGGGGGCCAATGGGCCCCAATCAGCCCCAGCATTTT. This chain connects TRBV7-3 to TRBJ1-5; a possible D gene is TRBD1 (6 bases). Germline values: CDR1 SGHTA, CDR2 FQGTGA. Trimming pared 0 bases from V and 3 bases from J, leaving 21 bases between. CDR3 length equals 19 residues.

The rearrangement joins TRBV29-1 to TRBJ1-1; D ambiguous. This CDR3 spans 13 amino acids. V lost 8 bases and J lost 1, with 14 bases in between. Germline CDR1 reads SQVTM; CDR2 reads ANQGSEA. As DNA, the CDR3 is TGCAGCTCCTTAAGGGATACGAACACTGAAGCTTTCTTT. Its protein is CSSLRDTNTEAFF.

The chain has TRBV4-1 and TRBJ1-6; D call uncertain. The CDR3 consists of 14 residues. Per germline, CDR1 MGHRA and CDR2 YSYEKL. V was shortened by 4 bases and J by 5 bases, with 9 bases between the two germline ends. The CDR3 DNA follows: TGCGCCAGCAGCCTCCGGGAAGATAATTCACCCCTCCACTTT. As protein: CASSLREDNSPLHF.

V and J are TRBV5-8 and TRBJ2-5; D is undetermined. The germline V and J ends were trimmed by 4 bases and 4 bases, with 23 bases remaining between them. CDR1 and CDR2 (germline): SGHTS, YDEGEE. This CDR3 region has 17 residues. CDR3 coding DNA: TGTGCCAGCAGCGGCCTTGGGTTAGAATTTAATGGAGAGACCCAGTACTTC. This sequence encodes CASSGLGLEFNGETQYF.

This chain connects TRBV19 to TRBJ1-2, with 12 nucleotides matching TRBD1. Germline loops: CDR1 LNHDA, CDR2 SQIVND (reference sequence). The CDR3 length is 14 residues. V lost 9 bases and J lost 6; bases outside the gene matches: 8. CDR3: CASLSGTGGNGYTF. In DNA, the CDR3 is TGTGCCAGCCTATCCGGGACAGGGGGCAATGGCTACACCTTC.

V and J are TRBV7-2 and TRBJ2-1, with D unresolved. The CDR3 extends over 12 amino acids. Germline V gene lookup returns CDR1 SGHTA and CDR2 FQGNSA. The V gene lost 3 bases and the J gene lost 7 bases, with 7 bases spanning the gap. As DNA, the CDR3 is TGTGCCAGCAGCTTCCGGACGAATGAGCAGTTCTTC. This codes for CASSFRTNEQFF.

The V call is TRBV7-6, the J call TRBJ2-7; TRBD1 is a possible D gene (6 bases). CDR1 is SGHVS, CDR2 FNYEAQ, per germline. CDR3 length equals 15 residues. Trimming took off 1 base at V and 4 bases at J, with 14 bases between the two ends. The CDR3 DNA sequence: TGTGCCAGCAGCTTAGACCAGGGGAATGGGTACGAGCAGTACTTC. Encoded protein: CASSLDQGNGYEQYF.

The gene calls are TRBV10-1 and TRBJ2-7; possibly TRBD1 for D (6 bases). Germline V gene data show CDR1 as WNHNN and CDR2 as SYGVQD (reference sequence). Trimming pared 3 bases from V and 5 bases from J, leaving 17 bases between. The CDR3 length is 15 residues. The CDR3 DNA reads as TGCGCCAGCAGTGAATATGGTCAGGGGAATGACGAGCAGTACTTC. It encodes CASSEYGQGNDEQYF.

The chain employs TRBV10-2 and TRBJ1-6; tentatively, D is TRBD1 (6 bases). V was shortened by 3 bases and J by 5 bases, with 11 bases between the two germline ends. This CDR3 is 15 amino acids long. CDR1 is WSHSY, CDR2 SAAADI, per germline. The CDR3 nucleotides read TGCGCCAGCAGTGAAACCGGGACAAATAATTCACCCCTCCACTTT. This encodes CASSETGTNNSPLHF.

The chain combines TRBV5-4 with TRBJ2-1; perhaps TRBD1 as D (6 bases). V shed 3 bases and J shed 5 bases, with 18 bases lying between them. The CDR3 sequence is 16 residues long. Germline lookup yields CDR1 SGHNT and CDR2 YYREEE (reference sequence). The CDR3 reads CASSYLGDTWNNEQFF. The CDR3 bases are TGTGCCAGCAGCTATTTGGGGGACACCTGGAACAATGAGCAGTTCTTC.

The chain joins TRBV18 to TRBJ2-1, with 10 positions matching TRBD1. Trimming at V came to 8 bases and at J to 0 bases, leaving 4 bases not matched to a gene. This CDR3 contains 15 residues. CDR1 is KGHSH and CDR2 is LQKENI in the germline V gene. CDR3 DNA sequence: TGTGCCAGCGGGACAGGGGCAAGCTCCTACAATGAGCAGTTCTTC. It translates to CASGTGASSYNEQFF.